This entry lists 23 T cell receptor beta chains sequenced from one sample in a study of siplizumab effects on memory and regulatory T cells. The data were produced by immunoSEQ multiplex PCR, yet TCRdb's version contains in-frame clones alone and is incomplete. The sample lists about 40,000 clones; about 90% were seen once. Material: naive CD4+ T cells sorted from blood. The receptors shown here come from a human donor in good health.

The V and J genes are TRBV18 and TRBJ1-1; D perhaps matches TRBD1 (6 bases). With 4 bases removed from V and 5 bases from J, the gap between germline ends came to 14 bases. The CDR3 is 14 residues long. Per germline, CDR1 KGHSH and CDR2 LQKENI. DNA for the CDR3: TGTGCCAGCTCACTCTCCGGGACACGGACTGAAGCTTTCTTT. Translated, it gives CASSLSGTRTEAFF.

In DNA form, the CDR3 reads TGCGCCAGCAGCTTGGCGGGAGAGAAATACAATGAGCAGTTCTTC. Its translation is CASSLAGEKYNEQFF. The genes are TRBV5-1 and TRBJ2-1, with TRBD2 as a possible D gene (6 bases). V gave up 0 bases and J gave up 4 bases, with 11 bases separating them. The CDR3 loop spans 15 amino acids. The germline V gene has CDR1 SGHRS and CDR2 YFSETQ.

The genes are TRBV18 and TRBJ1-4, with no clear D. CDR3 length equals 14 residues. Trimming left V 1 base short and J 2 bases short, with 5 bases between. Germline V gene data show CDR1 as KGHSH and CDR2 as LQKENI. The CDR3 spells CASSPQETNEKLFF. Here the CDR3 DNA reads TGTGCCAGCTCACCACAGGAGACTAATGAAAAACTGTTTTTT.

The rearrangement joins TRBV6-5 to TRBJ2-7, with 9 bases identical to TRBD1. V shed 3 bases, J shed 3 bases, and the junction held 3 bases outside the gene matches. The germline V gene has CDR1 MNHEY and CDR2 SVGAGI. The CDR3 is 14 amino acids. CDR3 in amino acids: CASSYRQGDYEQYF. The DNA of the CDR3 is TGTGCCAGCAGTTATAGACAGGGGGACTACGAGCAGTACTTC.

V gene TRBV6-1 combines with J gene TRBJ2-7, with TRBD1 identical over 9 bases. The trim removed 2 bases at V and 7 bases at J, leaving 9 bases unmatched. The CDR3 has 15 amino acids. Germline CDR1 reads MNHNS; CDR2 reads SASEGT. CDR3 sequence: CASSERGQGSSEQYF. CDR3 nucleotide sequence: TGTGCCAGCAGTGAAAGGGGACAGGGTTCGAGTGAGCAGTACTTC.

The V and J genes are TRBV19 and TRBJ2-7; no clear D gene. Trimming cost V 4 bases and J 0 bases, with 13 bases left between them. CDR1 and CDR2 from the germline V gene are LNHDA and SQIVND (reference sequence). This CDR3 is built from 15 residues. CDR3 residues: CASSNYDTSSYEQYF. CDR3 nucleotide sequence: TGTGCCAGTAGTAACTACGACACGAGCTCCTACGAGCAGTACTTC. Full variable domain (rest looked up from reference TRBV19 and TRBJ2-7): DGGITQSPKYLFRKEGQNVTLSCEQNLNHDAMYWYRQDPGQGLRLIYYSQIVNDFQKGDIAEGYSVSREKKESFPLTVTSAQKNPTAFYLCASSNYDTSSYEQYFGPGTRLTVT.

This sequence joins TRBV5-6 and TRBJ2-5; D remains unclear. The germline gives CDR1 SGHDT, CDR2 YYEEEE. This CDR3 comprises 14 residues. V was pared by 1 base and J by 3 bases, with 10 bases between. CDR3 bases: TGTGCCAGCAGCTTGTACAGATTGGAAGAGACCCAGTACTTC. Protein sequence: CASSLYRLEETQYF.

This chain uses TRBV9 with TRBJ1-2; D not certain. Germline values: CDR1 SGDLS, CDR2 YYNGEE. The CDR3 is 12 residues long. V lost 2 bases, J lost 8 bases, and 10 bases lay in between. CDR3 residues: CASSVEGLGYTF. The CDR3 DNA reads TGTGCCAGCAGCGTCGAGGGTCTCGGCTACACCTTC.

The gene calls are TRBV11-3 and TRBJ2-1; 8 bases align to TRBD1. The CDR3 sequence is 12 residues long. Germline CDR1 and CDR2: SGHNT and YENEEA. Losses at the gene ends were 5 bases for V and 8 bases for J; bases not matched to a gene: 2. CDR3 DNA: TGTGCCAGCAGCCCACAGGGGGATGAGCAGTTCTTC. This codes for CASSPQGDEQFF.

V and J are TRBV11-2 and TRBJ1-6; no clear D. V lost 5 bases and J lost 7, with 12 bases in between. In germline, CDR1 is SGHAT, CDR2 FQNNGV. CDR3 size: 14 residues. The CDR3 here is CASSGSKGNSPLHF. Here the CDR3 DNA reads TGTGCCAGCAGCGGTAGTAAGGGCAATTCACCCCTCCACTTT.

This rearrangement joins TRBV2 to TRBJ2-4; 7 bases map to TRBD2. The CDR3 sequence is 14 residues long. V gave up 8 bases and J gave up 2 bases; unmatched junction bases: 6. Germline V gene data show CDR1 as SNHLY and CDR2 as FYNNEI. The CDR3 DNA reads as TGTGCCAGCGGGGAGGGGTTATCCAAAAACATTCAGTACTTC. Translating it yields CASGEGLSKNIQYF.

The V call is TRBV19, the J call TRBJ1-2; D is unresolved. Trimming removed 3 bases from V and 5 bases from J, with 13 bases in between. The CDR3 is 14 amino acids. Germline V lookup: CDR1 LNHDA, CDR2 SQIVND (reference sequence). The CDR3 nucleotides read TGTGCCAGTAGTATCAACCGGCCCGAATATGGCTACACCTTC. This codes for CASSINRPEYGYTF.

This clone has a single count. As DNA, the CDR3 is TGTGCCAGCAGCTTGCAACAGACGAACACTGAAGCTTTCTTT. Protein sequence: CASSLQQTNTEAFF. The chain couples TRBV13 to TRBJ1-1; D not resolved. This CDR3 region has 14 residues. In germline, CDR1 is PRHDT, CDR2 FYEKMQ (reference sequence). V lost 3 bases and J lost 1, with 9 bases in between.

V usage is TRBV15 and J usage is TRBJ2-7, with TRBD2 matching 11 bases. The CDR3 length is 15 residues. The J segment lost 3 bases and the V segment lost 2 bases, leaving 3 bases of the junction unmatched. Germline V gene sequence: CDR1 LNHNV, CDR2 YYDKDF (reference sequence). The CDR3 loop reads CATSRRTSGSYEQYF. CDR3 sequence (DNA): TGTGCCACCAGCAGACGAACTAGCGGGAGCTACGAGCAGTACTTC.

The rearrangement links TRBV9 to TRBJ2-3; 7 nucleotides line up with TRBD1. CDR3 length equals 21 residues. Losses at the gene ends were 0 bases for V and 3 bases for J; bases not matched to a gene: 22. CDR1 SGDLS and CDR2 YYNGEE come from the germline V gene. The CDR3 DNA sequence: TGTGCCAGCAGCGTAGCTAGTAATCTCCAGAGGGGGCGGAGGTTAACAGATACGCAGTATTTT. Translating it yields CASSVASNLQRGRRLTDTQYF.

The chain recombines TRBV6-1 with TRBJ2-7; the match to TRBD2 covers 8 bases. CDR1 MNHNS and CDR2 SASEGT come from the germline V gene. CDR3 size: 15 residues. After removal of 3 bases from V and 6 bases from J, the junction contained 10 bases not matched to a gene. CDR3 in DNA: TGTGCCAGCAGTGATAGAGTAGCGGGATTCGCCGAGCAGTACTTC. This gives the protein CASSDRVAGFAEQYF.

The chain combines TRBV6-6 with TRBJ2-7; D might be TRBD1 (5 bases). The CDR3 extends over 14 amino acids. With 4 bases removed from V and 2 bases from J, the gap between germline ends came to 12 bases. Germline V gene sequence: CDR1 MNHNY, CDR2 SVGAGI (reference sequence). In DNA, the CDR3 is TGTGCCAGCAGTTTAAGACAGATTCCCTACGAGCAGTACTTC. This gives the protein CASSLRQIPYEQYF.

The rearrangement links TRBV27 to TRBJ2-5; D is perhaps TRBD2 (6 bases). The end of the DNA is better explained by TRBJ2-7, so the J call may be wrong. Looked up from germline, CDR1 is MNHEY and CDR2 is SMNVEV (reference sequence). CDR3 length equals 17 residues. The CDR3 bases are TGTGCCAGCAGCCCGACTAGTAGATTATTGCGCTCCTACGAGCAGTACTTC. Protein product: CASSPTSRLLRSYEQYF.

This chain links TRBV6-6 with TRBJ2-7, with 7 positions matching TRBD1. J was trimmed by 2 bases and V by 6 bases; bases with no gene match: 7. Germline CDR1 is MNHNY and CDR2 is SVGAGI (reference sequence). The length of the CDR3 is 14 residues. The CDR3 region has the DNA TGTGCCAGCAGGCAGACAGGGACGGCCTACGAGCAGTACTTC. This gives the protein CASRQTGTAYEQYF.

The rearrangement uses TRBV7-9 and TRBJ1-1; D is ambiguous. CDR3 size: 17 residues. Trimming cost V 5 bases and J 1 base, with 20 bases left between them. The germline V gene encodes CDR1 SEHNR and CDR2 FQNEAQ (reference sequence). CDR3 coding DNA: TGTGCCAGCAGCCGAACCCACCTTAAGGAACAGAACACTGAAGCTTTCTTT. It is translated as CASSRTHLKEQNTEAFF.

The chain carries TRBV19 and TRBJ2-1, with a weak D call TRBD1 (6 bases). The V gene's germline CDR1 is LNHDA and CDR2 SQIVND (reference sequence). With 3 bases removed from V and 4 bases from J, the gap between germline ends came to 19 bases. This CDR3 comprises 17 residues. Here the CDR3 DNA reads TGTGCCAGTAGTATTAGTCAGGGGCTATTGGGGTACAATGAGCAGTTCTTC. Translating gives CASSISQGLLGYNEQFF. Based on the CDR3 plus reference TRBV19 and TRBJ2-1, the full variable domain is DGGITQSPKYLFRKEGQNVTLSCEQNLNHDAMYWYRQDPGQGLRLIYYSQIVNDFQKGDIAEGYSVSREKKESFPLTVTSAQKNPTAFYLCASSISQGLLGYNEQFFGPGTRLTVL.

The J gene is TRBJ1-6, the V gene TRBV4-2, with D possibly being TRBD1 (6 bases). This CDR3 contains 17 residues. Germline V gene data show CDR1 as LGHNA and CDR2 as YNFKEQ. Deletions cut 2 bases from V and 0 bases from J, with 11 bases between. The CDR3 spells CASSQRDTSSYNSPLHF. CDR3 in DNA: TGTGCCAGCAGCCAAAGGGACACTAGCTCCTATAATTCACCCCTCCACTTT.

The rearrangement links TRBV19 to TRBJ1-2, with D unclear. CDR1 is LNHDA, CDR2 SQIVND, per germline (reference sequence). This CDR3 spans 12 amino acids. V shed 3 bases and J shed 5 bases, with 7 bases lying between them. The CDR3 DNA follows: TGTGCCAGTAGTATTAACGCGTATGGCTACACCTTC. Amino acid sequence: CASSINAYGYTF.